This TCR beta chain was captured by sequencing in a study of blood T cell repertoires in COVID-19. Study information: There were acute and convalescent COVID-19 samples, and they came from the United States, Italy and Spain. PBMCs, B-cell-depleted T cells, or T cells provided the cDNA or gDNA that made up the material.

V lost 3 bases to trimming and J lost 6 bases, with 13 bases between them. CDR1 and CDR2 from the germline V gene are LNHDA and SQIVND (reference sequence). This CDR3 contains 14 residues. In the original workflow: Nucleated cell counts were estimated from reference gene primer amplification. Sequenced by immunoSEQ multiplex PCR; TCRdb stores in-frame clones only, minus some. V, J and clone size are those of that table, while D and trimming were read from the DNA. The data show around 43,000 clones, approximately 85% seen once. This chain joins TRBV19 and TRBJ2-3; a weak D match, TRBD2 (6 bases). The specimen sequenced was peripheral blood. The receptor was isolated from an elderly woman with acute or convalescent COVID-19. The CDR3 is CASSIAGTGDTQYF. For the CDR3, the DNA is TGTGCCAGTAGTATTGCCGGGACTGGGGATACGCAGTATTTT.